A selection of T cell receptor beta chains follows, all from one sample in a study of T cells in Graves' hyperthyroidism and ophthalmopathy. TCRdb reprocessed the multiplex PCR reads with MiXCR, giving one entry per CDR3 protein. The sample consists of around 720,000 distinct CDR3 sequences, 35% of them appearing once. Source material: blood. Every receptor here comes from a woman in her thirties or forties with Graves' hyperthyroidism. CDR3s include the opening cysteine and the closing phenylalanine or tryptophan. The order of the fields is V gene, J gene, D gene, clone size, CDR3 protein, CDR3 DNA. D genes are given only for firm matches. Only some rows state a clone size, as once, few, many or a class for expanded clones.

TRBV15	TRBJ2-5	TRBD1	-	CATSKDTGTGETQYF	TGTGCCACCAGCAAGGACACCGGGACAGGGGAGACCCAGTACTTC
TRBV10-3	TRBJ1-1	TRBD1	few	CASSLPFQGGAEAFF	TGTGCCAGCAGTTTGCCCTTTCAGGGGGGAGCTGAAGCTTTCTTT
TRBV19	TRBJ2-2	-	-	CASSIGGANTGELFF	TGTGCCAGTAGTATCGGCGGGGCGAACACCGGGGAGCTGTTTTTT
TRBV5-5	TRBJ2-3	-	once	CASSLAGLGTDTQYF	TGTGCCAGCAGCTTAGCCGGACTCGGCACAGATACGCAGTATTTT
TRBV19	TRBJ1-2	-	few	CASSMGRLDGYTF	TGTGCCAGTAGTATGGGCAGGTTGGATGGCTACACCTTC
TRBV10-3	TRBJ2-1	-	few	CAIFEGRSSYNEQFF	TGTGCCATCTTCGAAGGGCGAAGCTCCTACAATGAGCAGTTCTTC
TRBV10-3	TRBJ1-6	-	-	CAISTEGPPLHF	TGTGCCATCTCGACAGAAGGCCCACCCCTCCACTTT
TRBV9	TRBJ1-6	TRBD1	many	CASSPKDRAVSPLHF	TGTGCCAGCAGCCCTAAGGACAGGGCGGTTTCACCCCTCCACTTT
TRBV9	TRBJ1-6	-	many	CASSVENSPLHF	TGTGCCAGCAGCGTAGAAAATTCACCCCTCCACTTT
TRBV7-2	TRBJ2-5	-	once	CASWQILQETQYF	TGTGCCAGCTGGCAGATATTACAAGAGACCCAGTACTTC
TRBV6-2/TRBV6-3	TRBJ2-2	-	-	CASSWSETGTGELFF	TGTGCCAGCAGTTGGTCCGAAACCGGGACCGGGGAGCTGTTTTTT
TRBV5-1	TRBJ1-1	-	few	CASSFLEGGGTEAFF	TGCGCCAGCAGCTTCCTGGAGGGGGGGGGCACTGAAGCTTTCTTT
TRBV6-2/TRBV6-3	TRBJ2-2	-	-	CASSHLGVGELFF	TGTGCCAGCAGCCACCTGGGTGTCGGGGAGCTGTTTTTT
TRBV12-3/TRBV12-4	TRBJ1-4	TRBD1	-	CASSRDRVKEKLFF	TGTGCCAGCAGTCGCGACAGGGTAAAAGAAAAACTGTTTTTT
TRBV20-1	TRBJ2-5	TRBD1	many	CSAGSTGGQETQYF	TGCAGTGCTGGATCGACAGGGGGGCAAGAGACCCAGTACTTC
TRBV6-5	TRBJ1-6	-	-	CAKGGTYNSPLHF	TGTGCTAAAGGGGGGACCTATAATTCACCCCTCCACTTT
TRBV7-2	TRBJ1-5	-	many	CASSLMGSSNQPQHF	TGTGCCAGCAGCTTAATGGGGTCCAGCAATCAGCCCCAGCATTTT
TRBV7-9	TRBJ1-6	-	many	CASSLQGSDSPLHF	TGTGCCAGCAGCTTACAGGGGTCGGATTCACCCCTCCACTTT
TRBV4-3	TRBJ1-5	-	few	CASSQELQGGRQPQHF	TGCGCCAGCAGCCAAGAACTCCAGGGAGGCAGGCAGCCCCAGCATTTT